This entry lists 2 T cell receptor beta chains sequenced from one sample in a study of technical replicates of blood from a few donors. The method was immunoSEQ multiplex PCR; TCRdb's version includes in-frame clones alone and lacks a portion of them. This repertoire shows tens of thousands of clones, nearly 98% found once; its top ten account for approximately 0.21%. The sample comprised T cells isolated from PBMCs. These receptors were collected from a human donor in good health.

This chain joins TRBV11-2 and TRBJ2-5; D possibly corresponds to TRBD2 (6 bases). Germline V CDR1 and CDR2: SGHAT, FQNNGV. V was clipped by 1 base and J by 2 bases, with 17 bases between them. The CDR3 runs 17 residues. CDR3 in amino acids: CASSLGMGGGEQETQYF. The DNA of the CDR3 is TGTGCCAGCAGCTTAGGGATGGGCGGAGGGGAACAAGAGACCCAGTACTTC.

This clone was recorded only once. The gene calls are TRBV11-2 and TRBJ2-7, with TRBD1 identical over 8 bases. The V and J ends lost 4 bases and 1 base, in that order; junction bases with no gene match: 15. Germline CDR1 is SGHAT and CDR2 is FQNNGV. The CDR3 runs 18 residues. The CDR3 DNA reads as TGTGCCAGCAGCTCAGAAGAATCCGGGACAGGCGTATCCTACGAGCAGTACTTC. Translation: CASSSEESGTGVSYEQYF.